This T cell receptor (beta chain) originates from a study of CD8+CD57+ T cells in acquired aplastic anemia. Study information: The study obtained an average of approximately 2.9 ug of DNA from sorted CD4+ and CD8+ cells.

Patients picked for sequencing had shown CD8+CD57+ cell expansion detected by flow cytometry. CDR3 and TCR beta VDJ profiling relied on genomic DNA as the template. TCRdb processed the reads anew with MiXCR; each CDR3 protein has one entry. The repertoire has 200,000 to 250,000 distinct CDR3 sequences, around half of them found once; the top ten carry roughly 8%. This clonotype was found many times. V shed 6 bases, J shed 4 bases, and the junction held 7 bases outside the gene matches. Germline V gene data show CDR1 as DFQATT and CDR2 as SNEGSKA (reference sequence). The CDR3 spans 15 residues. The receptor was derived from a human donor with aplastic anemia. Sequencing was carried out using sorted CD4+, CD8+, or CD8+CD57+ T cells (not recorded which) from PBMCs. The genes are TRBV20-1 and TRBJ2-1, with 12 bases matching TRBD2. CDR3 in DNA: TGCAGTGCCAGACTAGCGGGAGCATCTTACAATGAGCAGTTCTTC. It encodes CSARLAGASYNEQFF.